The subject of this entry is one TCR beta chain. Compared with germline, one end of the junction differs, possibly owing to a read error. This entry comes from a study of shared clonotypes between healthy human individuals. The data were produced by immunoSEQ multiplex PCR, yet TCRdb's version contains in-frame clones alone and is incomplete. The table shows about 1 million clones, with roughly 80% occurring only once. Sequencing was done on a sample of memory CD4+ T cells sorted from blood. Stated subset: CD45RA-negative fraction. The TCR was taken from a man between 18 and 35 years old in good health.

The CDR3 nucleotides are TGTGCCAGCAGCCTAGCTATTGGGGGACAACCTATCTACGAGCAGTACTTC. It specifies CASSLAIGGQPIYEQYF. This chain connects TRBV7-8 to TRBJ2-7; tentative D call: TRBD1 (6 bases). Per germline, CDR1 SGHVS and CDR2 FQNEAQ. This CDR3 comprises 17 residues.